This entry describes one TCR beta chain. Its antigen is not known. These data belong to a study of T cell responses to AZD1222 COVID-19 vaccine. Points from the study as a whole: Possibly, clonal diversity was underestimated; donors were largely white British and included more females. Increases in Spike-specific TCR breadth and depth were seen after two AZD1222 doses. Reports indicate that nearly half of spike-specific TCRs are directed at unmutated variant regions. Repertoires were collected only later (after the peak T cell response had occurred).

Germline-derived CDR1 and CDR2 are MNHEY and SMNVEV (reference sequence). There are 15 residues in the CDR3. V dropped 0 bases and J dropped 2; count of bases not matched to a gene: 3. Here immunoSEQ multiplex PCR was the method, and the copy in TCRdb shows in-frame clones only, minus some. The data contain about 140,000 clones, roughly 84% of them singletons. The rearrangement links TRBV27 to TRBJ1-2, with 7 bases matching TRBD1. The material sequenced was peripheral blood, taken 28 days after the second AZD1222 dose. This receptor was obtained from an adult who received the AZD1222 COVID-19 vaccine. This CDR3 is CASSLSSTGNYGYTF. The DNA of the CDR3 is TGTGCCAGCAGTTTATCCTCGACAGGGAACTATGGCTACACCTTC.